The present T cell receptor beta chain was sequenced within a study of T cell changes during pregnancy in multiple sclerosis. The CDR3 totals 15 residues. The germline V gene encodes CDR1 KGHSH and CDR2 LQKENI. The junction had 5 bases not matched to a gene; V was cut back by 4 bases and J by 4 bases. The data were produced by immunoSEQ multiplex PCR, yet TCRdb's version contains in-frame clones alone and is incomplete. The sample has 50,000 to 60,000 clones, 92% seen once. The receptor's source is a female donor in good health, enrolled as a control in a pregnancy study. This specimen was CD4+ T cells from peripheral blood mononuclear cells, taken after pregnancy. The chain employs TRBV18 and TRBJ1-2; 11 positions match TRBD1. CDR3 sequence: CASSLDRGPGYGYTF. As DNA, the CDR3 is TGTGCCAGCTCACTGGACAGGGGGCCGGGCTATGGCTACACCTTC.